The clone carrying this T cell receptor (beta chain) was found a few times. No antigen is known for it. The source of the sample is a study of T-cell reconstitution after alpha-beta-depleted transplantation in children. Regarding the study as a whole: Surviving recipient cells, namely T cells and thymic progenitors, were the source of high day-60 TCRbeta diversity in some patients. A year post-transplant, T-cell counts and diversity derived mostly from newly produced T cells.

The CDR3 is 13 residues long. V gave up 5 bases and J gave up 3 bases, with 11 bases separating them. Germline assignment: CDR1 MNHEY and CDR2 SVGAGI. The TCRbeta library incorporated unique molecular identifiers. TCRdb re-called the PCR reads with MiXCR, one entry per CDR3 protein. In the table there are just under 350,000 distinct CDR3 sequences, about 17% of which are singletons. This receptor was taken from a male patient under 10 years old who had a stem cell transplant for acute lymphoblastic leukemia, so the T cells may come from the graft donor. The sample here was PBMCs, mostly from graft donor cells, taken 360 days after TCRalphabeta/CD19-depleted stem cell transplant. J is TRBJ2-7 and V is TRBV6-5; D unresolved. Written as DNA, the CDR3 is TGTGCCAGCAGTCACACGGACCGCTACGAGCAGTACTTC. Translating gives CASSHTDRYEQYF.